The 8 T cell receptor beta chains presented below share a single source sample, sequenced in a study of radiotherapy plus CTLA-4 blockade in lung cancer (dated by TCRdb to between 2018 and 2020). Receptors were amplified or captured by the immunoSEQ multiplex PCR assay. TCRdb limited this immuneACCESS table to in-frame rearrangements with V and J called. A share of clones is missing; checked studies link under half to unresolved V genes, and the rest is unexplained. The sample has about 80,000 clones on record, about 87% of them singletons. The biggest ten clones account for over 0.85% of the sample. Here the sequenced sample was peripheral blood, taken from a patient treated with radiotherapy plus ipilimumab. The receptor set was obtained from a human donor with non-small cell lung cancer who had stable disease on radiotherapy plus ipilimumab.

The CDR3 DNA reads as TGTGCCAGCAGCTTACCCCAGGGGCTTAGCGGGGAGCTGTTTTTT. This translates into CASSLPQGLSGELFF. The chain couples TRBV11-2 to TRBJ2-2, with D possibly being TRBD1 (6 bases). This CDR3 contains 15 residues. Per germline, CDR1 SGHAT and CDR2 FQNNGV. Between the trimmed V and J ends, which lost 2 bases and 7 bases, there was a span of 14 bases.

In its sample, this clone was seen a few times. The chain employs TRBV7-3 and TRBJ2-1, with 7 bases fitting TRBD1. The CDR3 runs to 13 residues. V was clipped by 0 bases and J by 10 bases; unmatched bases: 3. The germline V gene encodes CDR1 SGHTA and CDR2 FQGTGA. CDR3 DNA: TGTGCCAGCAGCTTAACTGGGACAGAAGAGCAGTTCTTC. The encoded protein is CASSLTGTEEQFF. Looking up the rest from reference TRBV7-3 and TRBJ2-1 gives the full variable domain: GAGVSQTPSNKVTEKGKYVELRCDPISGHTALYWYRQSLGQGPEFLIYFQGTGAADDSGLPNDRFFAVRPEGSVSTLKIQRTERGDSAVYLCASSLTGTEEQFFGPGTRLTVL.

The chain combines TRBV6-1 with TRBJ1-5, with no clear D. This CDR3 contains 14 residues. Deletions cut 2 bases from V and 7 bases from J, with 12 bases between. Germline V gene lookup returns CDR1 MNHNS and CDR2 SASEGT. Here the CDR3 reads CASSELRVGQPQHF. The CDR3 DNA sequence: TGTGCCAGCAGTGAACTGAGGGTGGGGCAGCCCCAGCATTTT.

V is TRBV10-3 and J is TRBJ2-3, with D unclear. The CDR3 runs to 15 residues. The germline V gene encodes CDR1 ENHRY and CDR2 SYGVKD. Trimming stripped 4 bases from V and 1 base from J, with 12 bases between. This CDR3 reads CAISGGRGGTDTQYF. CDR3 in DNA: TGTGCCATCAGTGGAGGTAGAGGTGGCACAGATACGCAGTATTTT.

The chain has TRBV19 and TRBJ1-1; D remains unclear. Germline CDR1 and CDR2: LNHDA and SQIVND (reference sequence). The CDR3 has 13 residues. The V end was cut by 4 bases, the J end by 6 bases, with 12 bases between. The DNA of the CDR3 is TGTGCCAGTAGTACCGCCTGGGCCCCTGAAGCTTTCTTT. Translating it yields CASSTAWAPEAFF.

The chain has TRBV7-3 and TRBJ2-3, with 9 bases matching TRBD2. Germline loops: CDR1 SGHTA, CDR2 FQGTGA. V gave up 6 bases and J gave up 5 bases; unmatched junction bases: 6. The CDR3 loop spans 14 amino acids. As DNA, the CDR3 is TGTGCCAGCAGTTCGGCGGGGGGGCGAGATACGCAGTATTTT. Amino acids: CASSSAGGRDTQYF.

The chain links TRBV9 to TRBJ1-4; TRBD1 matches 7 bases. Per germline, CDR1 SGDLS and CDR2 YYNGEE. Germline trimming cut 5 bases from V and 7 bases from J; bases unmatched to any gene: 17. There are 17 residues in the CDR3. CDR3 DNA sequence: TGTGCCAGCAGTGGTCCTACCCAGGGGGAGGGGTTTGAAAAACTGTTTTTT. Its protein product is CASSGPTQGEGFEKLFF.

There are a few counts of this clone. The chain employs TRBV30 and TRBJ2-3; TRBD1 matches at 7 bases. This CDR3 spans 13 amino acids. After removal of 2 bases from V and 5 bases from J, the junction contained 4 bases not matched to a gene. The germline V gene encodes CDR1 GTSNPN and CDR2 SVGIG (reference sequence). CDR3 sequence (DNA): TGTGCCTGGAGTCAAAGACAGGGAGATACGCAGTATTTT. It specifies CAWSQRQGDTQYF.